This TCR beta chain comes out of a study of cytomegalovirus exposure and HLA in healthy donors. 60 Vbeta and 13 Jbeta primers were used in PCR. Assay: immunoSEQ multiplex PCR; the TCRdb copy retains only in-frame clones and omits some. This sample's table has approximately 50,000 clones. The CDR3 runs to 18 residues. The V gene end was trimmed by 6 bases and the J gene end by 7 bases; junction bases not matched to a gene: 20. Germline CDR1 reads ENHRY; CDR2 reads SYGVKD. This chain uses TRBV10-3 with TRBJ2-7; 11 bases are shared with TRBD2. The sequenced material came from PBMCs. This clonotype was obtained from a female donor in good health and CMV-seronegative. The CDR3 region is CAISSSGGPSVGSEEQYF. For the CDR3, the DNA is TGTGCCATCAGCTCTAGCGGGGGGCCCTCCGTTGGCTCGGAAGAGCAGTACTTC.